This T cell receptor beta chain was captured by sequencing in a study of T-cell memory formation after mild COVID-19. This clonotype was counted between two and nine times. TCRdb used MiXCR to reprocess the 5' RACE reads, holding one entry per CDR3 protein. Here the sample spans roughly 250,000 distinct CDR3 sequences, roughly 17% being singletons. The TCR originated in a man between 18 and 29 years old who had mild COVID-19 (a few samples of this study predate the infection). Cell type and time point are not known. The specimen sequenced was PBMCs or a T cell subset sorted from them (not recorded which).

The CDR3 spells CASITVRNTEAFF. The CDR3 DNA is TGTGCCAGCATTACGGTAAGGAACACTGAAGCTTTCTTT. The genes are TRBV6-1 and TRBJ1-1; D is uncertain. This CDR3 is 13 amino acids long. The ends were cut back, 7 bases at V and 1 base at J, with 10 bases in the middle. Germline values: CDR1 MNHNS, CDR2 SASEGT.